These 16 T cell receptor beta chains originate from one sample sequenced in a study of vaccination and CD4 T cells after COVID-19. Described time point: late sampling 161 to 241 days after vaccination in a few convalescent patients. Noted treatment: approximately 9-day PBMC culture with coronavirus spike peptide pools or control peptides (ViraFEST assay). Their cognate antigens are unknown. The Oncomine TCR Beta short-read assay sequenced DNA from cultured CD4+ T cells. One entry per CDR3 protein results from TCRdb running MiXCR on the PCR reads. The top ten hold roughly 11% of the sample, which has more than 20,000 distinct CDR3 sequences, around a third seen once. This sample comprised CD4+ T cells from blood, cultured in vitro, obtained about 7 months after SARS-CoV-2 vaccination. The receptors were gathered from a human donor who had recovered from COVID-19.

This clonotype occurred a few times. Here the CDR3 DNA reads TGTGCCAGCAGCTTAACAGGGATCTATGGCTACACCTTC. This translates into CASSLTGIYGYTF. V and J are TRBV5-6 and TRBJ1-2; TRBD1 might be the D (6 bases). Germline CDR1 is SGHDT and CDR2 is YYEEEE. The germline V and J ends were trimmed by 2 bases and 4 bases, with 9 bases remaining between them. CDR3 length: 13 residues.

The chain uses TRBV6-1 and TRBJ2-2; 7 positions agree with TRBD1. J lost 3 bases, V lost 2 bases, and 3 bases had no gene match. The CDR3 length is 15 residues. Germline V gives CDR1 MNHNS, CDR2 SASEGT. DNA for the CDR3: TGTGCCAGCAGTGAATTTGGACAGGACACCGGGGAGCTGTTTTTT. Protein: CASSEFGQDTGELFF.

This clonotype was seen more than once but under ten times. The chain couples TRBV28 to TRBJ2-3; TRBD2 agrees at 7 bases. This CDR3 has 16 amino acids. Germline CDR1 is MDHEN and CDR2 is SYDVKM. J gave up 1 base and V 6 bases, and 10 bases lay outside the gene matches. CDR3 protein: CASRGLRLAGTDTQYF. CDR3 bases: TGTGCCAGCAGAGGCCTGAGGCTAGCGGGCACAGATACGCAGTATTTT.

The chain recombines TRBV24-1 with TRBJ1-1; 9 bases are a match to TRBD1. Germline loops: CDR1 KGHDR, CDR2 SFDVKD. V gave up 7 bases and J gave up 3 bases; unmatched junction bases: 2. This CDR3 has 13 amino acids. CDR3 nucleotides: TGTGCCACCAGGGGACAGGGTTACACTGAAGCTTTCTTT. It is translated as CATRGQGYTEAFF.

The chain links TRBV6-1 to TRBJ1-1, with TRBD1 matching 11 bases. Germline V lookup: CDR1 MNHNS, CDR2 SASEGT. V gave up 5 bases and J gave up 1 base; unmatched junction bases: 3. This CDR3 is 15 amino acids long. The CDR3 region is CASSRTGGPNTEAFF. The CDR3 bases are TGTGCCAGCAGTAGGACAGGGGGCCCGAACACTGAAGCTTTCTTT.

The chain employs TRBV20-1 and TRBJ2-3; D possibly corresponds to TRBD2 (6 bases). CDR3 length equals 15 residues. Germline V gives CDR1 DFQATT, CDR2 SNEGSKA (reference sequence). Trimming removed 3 bases at V and 2 bases at J, with 15 bases between. The CDR3 here is CSASKLATDTDTQYF. The CDR3, as DNA: TGCAGTGCTAGCAAACTAGCTACGGACACAGATACGCAGTATTTT.

The chain links TRBV20-1 to TRBJ2-3, with TRBD1 matching over 7 bases. Germline V gives CDR1 DFQATT, CDR2 SNEGSKA (reference sequence). Losses at the gene ends were 5 bases for V and 2 bases for J; bases not matched to a gene: 10. This CDR3 is built from 15 residues. DNA for the CDR3: TGCAGTGCTCCTACGACAGGGAGCCTCACAGATACGCAGTATTTT. Protein sequence: CSAPTTGSLTDTQYF.

J is TRBJ2-5 and V is TRBV29-1; D is unresolved. The V end was cut by 5 bases, the J end by 4 bases, with 5 bases between. CDR3 length equals 10 residues. In germline, CDR1 is SQVTM, CDR2 ANQGSEA. The CDR3, as DNA: TGCAGCGTTAGGGTAGAGACCCAGTACTTC. Protein product: CSVRVETQYF. Full variable domain (remainder filled in from reference TRBV29-1 and TRBJ2-5): SAVISQKPSRDICQRGTSLTIQCQVDSQVTMMFWYRQQPGQSLTLIATANQGSEATYESGFVIDKFPISRPNLTFSTLTVSNMSPEDSSIYLCSVRVETQYFGPGTRLLVL.

This clonotype has more than one count but fewer than ten. This sequence joins TRBV21-1 and TRBJ2-7. TRBV21-1 counts as a pseudogene. The CDR3 sequence is 15 residues long. The DNA for the CDR3 is TGTGCCAGCAGCAAAGCGCATGTAGGGACCTACGAGCAGTACTTC. Amino acids: CASSKAHVGTYEQYF.

The rearrangement links TRBV20-1 to TRBJ1-4, with a weak D call TRBD1 (5 bases). The CDR3 totals 16 residues. Germline-derived CDR1 and CDR2 are DFQATT and SNEGSKA (reference sequence). Trimming removed 3 bases at V and 0 bases at J, with 14 bases between. The CDR3 protein is CSASAHRGATNEKLFF. The CDR3 nucleotides are TGCAGTGCTAGCGCCCACCGGGGGGCAACTAATGAAAAACTGTTTTTT.

This clonotype showed up just a few times. The V and J genes are TRBV20-1 and TRBJ1-1; the D gene is possibly TRBD1 (5 bases). Germline CDR1 and CDR2: DFQATT and SNEGSKA (reference sequence). V was trimmed by 5 bases and J by 0 bases, leaving 10 bases between them. This CDR3 spans 13 amino acids. CDR3 nucleotides: TGCAGTGCTTCGGGACTCCTGAACACTGAAGCTTTCTTT. It yields the protein CSASGLLNTEAFF.

This clonotype was detected only once. The chain is built from TRBV5-1 and TRBJ1-2; no firm D call. This CDR3 is built from 12 residues. The germline V and J ends were trimmed by 0 bases and 5 bases, with 5 bases remaining between them. Germline-derived CDR1 and CDR2 are SGHRS and YFSETQ. The CDR3 sequence is CASSLDEYGYTF. As DNA, the CDR3 is TGCGCCAGCAGCTTGGACGAATATGGCTACACCTTC. Full variable domain (rest looked up from reference TRBV5-1 and TRBJ1-2): KAGVTQTPRYLIKTRGQQVTLSCSPISGHRSVSWYQQTPGQGLQFLFEYFSETQRNKGNFPGRFSGRQFSNSRSEMNVSTLELGDSALYLCASSLDEYGYTFGSGTRLTVV.

In this sample, this clonotype turned up a few times. CDR3 coding DNA: TGTGCCAGCAGTTCGACAGGGTCTCGGGGCTACACCTTC. Its protein product is CASSSTGSRGYTF. The J gene is TRBJ1-2, the V gene TRBV6-5; 7 bases line up with TRBD1. Germline lookup yields CDR1 MNHEY and CDR2 SVGAGI. With V trimmed by 4 bases and J by 8 bases, 7 bases remained unmatched. The CDR3 length is 13 residues.

This chain uses TRBV21-1 with TRBJ2-5; the table's D call TRBD1 went unverified against the DNA. TRBV21-1 is marked as a pseudogene. The CDR3 runs to 14 residues. The CDR3 sequence: CASSKGGLWETQYF. The CDR3 nucleotides are TGTGCCAGCAGCAAAGGGGGGCTCTGGGAGACCCAGTACTTC.

This clonotype has a handful of counts. The chain couples TRBV7-2 to TRBJ1-2; D is unresolved. Trimming removed 1 base at V and 2 bases at J, with 11 bases between. Germline CDR1 reads SGHTA; CDR2 reads FQGNSA. CDR3 length equals 15 residues. CDR3 sequence reads: CASSLDQWANYGYTF. In DNA form, the CDR3 reads TGTGCCAGCAGCTTAGATCAGTGGGCCAACTATGGCTACACCTTC. Full variable domain (outside the CDR3, taken from reference TRBV7-2 and TRBJ1-2): GAGVSQSPSNKVTEKGKDVELRCDPISGHTALYWYRQSLGQGLEFLIYFQGNSAPDKSGLPSDRFSAERTGGSVSTLTIQRTQQEDSAVYLCASSLDQWANYGYTFGSGTRLTVV.

The J gene is TRBJ2-7, the V gene TRBV7-3; TRBD1 matches at 7 bases. Germline CDR1 SGHTA, CDR2 FQGTGA. The V gene end was trimmed by 5 bases and the J gene end by 1 base; junction bases not matched to a gene: 5. The CDR3 is 14 residues long. The CDR3 coding sequence is TGTGCCAGCAGCCGGGACAGCCAATCCTACGAGCAGTACTTC. This sequence encodes CASSRDSQSYEQYF.